The present T cell receptor beta chain was sequenced within a study of OX40 agonist ivuxolimab in advanced cancers. Study background: Head and neck, renal cell, melanoma or hepatocellular carcinoma were the cancers that dose-escalation patients had.

The table came from immunoSEQ multiplex PCR; TCRdb's copy has only in-frame clones and leaves some out. The sample comprises roughly 67,000 clones, nearly 90% of which are singletons, and 0.25% to 0.3% rests with the top ten. Between the trimmed V and J ends, which lost 0 bases and 0 bases, there was a span of 12 bases. Germline V gene data show CDR1 as SGHTA and CDR2 as FQGNSA. The CDR3 is 16 residues long. This chain uses TRBV7-2 with TRBJ2-7; perhaps TRBD2 as D (6 bases). This receptor was obtained from an adult with an advanced solid tumor such as melanoma, head and neck, liver or kidney cancer. This specimen was CD4+ or CD8+ T cells sorted from blood, taken in a trial of the OX40 agonist ivuxolimab. CDR3 amino acids: CASSLAGSTPSYEQYF. The CDR3 DNA sequence: TGTGCCAGCAGCTTAGCCGGGAGCACCCCCTCCTACGAGCAGTACTTC. Complete variable domain (other parts from reference TRBV7-2 and TRBJ2-7): GAGVSQSPSNKVTEKGKDVELRCDPISGHTALYWYRQSLGQGLEFLIYFQGNSAPDKSGLPSDRFSAERTGGSVSTLTIQRTQQEDSAVYLCASSLAGSTPSYEQYFGPGTRLTVT.